This TCR beta chain came from a study of cytomegalovirus exposure and HLA in healthy donors. General observations from the study: TCR beta chains numbering 164 were designated cytomegalovirus-associated. As was reported, the HLA-A and HLA-B alleles of most subjects were accurately predicted from TCR beta sequences. Reportedly, cytomegalovirus status was diagnosed with high sensitivity and specificity.

The PCR had 60 Vbeta and 13 Jbeta primers. The method was immunoSEQ multiplex PCR; TCRdb's version includes in-frame clones alone and lacks a portion of them. The sample lists about 200,000 clones, roughly 85% occurring once. CDR1 and CDR2 (germline): SEHNR, FQNEAQ (reference sequence). The CDR3 is 15 amino acids. Losses at the gene ends were 5 bases for V and 1 base for J; bases not matched to a gene: 5. As concerns this clone: The antigen is unknown.

Likely unrecorded immune exposures existed in these nominally healthy donors. The rearrangement joins TRBV7-9 to TRBJ1-5; TRBD1 matches at 7 bases. Sequencing was done on a sample of PBMCs. The sequence was collected from a male donor in good health and CMV-seronegative. The CDR3 DNA follows: TGTGCCAGCAGCCCCGACAGGGTAAGCAATCAGCCCCAGCATTTT. This translates into CASSPDRVSNQPQHF.